The 26 T cell receptor beta chains below come from one sample, sequenced in a study of Ad26.COV2.S vaccination and SARS-CoV-2 variants. Assay: immunoSEQ multiplex PCR; the TCRdb copy retains only in-frame clones and omits some. In the table there are about 370,000 clones, around 91% of which are singletons. Treatment meaning: 15 to 20 received Ad26.COV2.S at low or high dose, single or two shots; 5 received placebo; per-sample allocation not given. Following the first vaccine or placebo injection, samples were taken on day 63. This specimen was peripheral blood, taken in a trial of Ad26.COV2.S vaccine versus placebo. These receptors all stem from a person between 18 and 65 years old who received the Ad26.COV2.S COVID-19 vaccine or a placebo.

This chain connects TRBV19 to TRBJ2-7; 9 bases fit TRBD2. V gave up 2 bases and J gave up 6 bases; unmatched junction bases: 8. CDR1 is LNHDA and CDR2 is SQIVND in the germline V gene (reference sequence). CDR3 length: 15 amino acids. CDR3 region: CASSITSGTSSEQYF. CDR3 DNA: TGTGCCAGTAGTATAACCTCCGGGACTAGCTCCGAGCAGTACTTC.

The chain couples TRBV5-1 to TRBJ2-3; TRBD2 agrees at 7 bases. After removal of 1 base from V and 2 bases from J, the junction contained 7 bases not matched to a gene. This CDR3 is built from 16 residues. The germline V gene encodes CDR1 SGHRS and CDR2 YFSETQ. The CDR3 is CASSLYAGDVTDTQYF. The CDR3 DNA reads TGCGCCAGCAGCTTGTACGCGGGAGATGTCACAGATACGCAGTATTTT.

V is TRBV6-1 and J is TRBJ1-1; 7 nucleotides align to TRBD1. V lost 0 bases to trimming and J lost 5 bases; unmatched junction nucleotides: 6. This CDR3 has 15 residues. Per the germline V gene, CDR1 is MNHNS and CDR2 is SASEGT. The CDR3 region has the DNA TGTGCCAGCAGTGAAGCGTTAAGGGGGCGTACTGAAGCTTTCTTT. This sequence encodes CASSEALRGRTEAFF.

The chain employs TRBV28 and TRBJ1-4; D not resolved. V was cut by 4 bases and J by 6 bases, with 9 bases left in between. The CDR3 runs 13 residues. In germline, CDR1 is MDHEN, CDR2 SYDVKM. This chain's CDR3 is CASSSPTDEKLFF. CDR3 DNA: TGTGCCAGCAGTTCCCCGACCGATGAAAAACTGTTTTTT. Full variable domain (remainder filled in from reference TRBV28 and TRBJ1-4): DVKVTQSSRYLVKRTGEKVFLECVQDMDHENMFWYRQDPGLGLRLIYFSYDVKMKEKGDIPEGYSVSREKKERFSLILESASTNQTSMYLCASSSPTDEKLFFGSGTQLSVL.

The chain carries TRBV5-8 and TRBJ1-2, with D tentatively TRBD1 (6 bases). The CDR3 extends over 15 amino acids. Germline CDR1 and CDR2: SGHTS and YDEGEE. V dropped 1 base and J dropped 6 bases, with 16 bases sitting between them. In DNA form, the CDR3 reads TGTGCCAGCAGCTTGATAGTTATGGGGGCAAATGGCTACACCTTC. Its translation: CASSLIVMGANGYTF.

This clone was found a few times. The CDR3 DNA reads as TGTGCCAGCAGCTTCCAGGGTTCACCCCTCCACTTT. It encodes CASSFQGSPLHF. The V gene is TRBV7-9, the J gene TRBJ1-6, with D perhaps TRBD1 (5 bases). The CDR3 length is 12 residues. From germline, CDR1 is SEHNR and CDR2 FQNEAQ (reference sequence). The V and J ends lost 3 bases and 9 bases respectively, with 6 bases between them.

This rearrangement joins TRBV6-6 to TRBJ1-3; TRBD1 aligns across 9 bases. Germline V gene data show CDR1 as MNHNY and CDR2 as SVGAGI (reference sequence). The V gene end was trimmed by 4 bases and the J gene end by 4 bases; junction bases not matched to a gene: 5. The CDR3 runs 15 residues. In nucleotides, the CDR3 is TGTGCCAGCAGTTTATTGACAGGGGGAGGAAACACCATATATTTT. Protein: CASSLLTGGGNTIYF.

V usage is TRBV20-1 and J usage is TRBJ1-1; D is perhaps TRBD1 (6 bases). Trimming took off 3 bases at V and 7 bases at J, with 12 bases between the two ends. The CDR3 consists of 12 residues. The germline V gene has CDR1 DFQATT and CDR2 SNEGSKA (reference sequence). For the CDR3, the DNA is TGCAGTGCTAGTGACAGGCCTGATGAAGCTTTCTTT. It encodes CSASDRPDEAFF.

V is TRBV4-2 and J is TRBJ2-1; 11 bases agree with TRBD2. CDR3 length: 16 residues. The germline V gene encodes CDR1 LGHNA and CDR2 YNFKEQ. V was pared by 0 bases and J by 7 bases, with 5 bases of the junction left unmatched. CDR3 region: CASSQETSGSSNEQFF. The CDR3 bases are TGTGCCAGCAGCCAAGAAACTAGCGGGAGTTCAAATGAGCAGTTCTTC.

The chain links TRBV27 to TRBJ2-5; TRBD1 or TRBD2 may be the D gene (5 bases each). The V gene lost 4 bases and the J gene lost 2 bases, with 11 bases spanning the gap. CDR1 is MNHEY, CDR2 SMNVEV, per germline (reference sequence). This CDR3 contains 14 residues. CDR3: CASSSGARQETQYF. CDR3 DNA: TGTGCCAGCAGTTCCGGGGCGCGACAAGAGACCCAGTACTTC.

The rearrangement uses TRBV20-1 and TRBJ2-7, with 8 bases fitting TRBD2. This CDR3 is 18 amino acids long. Germline V gene sequence: CDR1 DFQATT, CDR2 SNEGSKA (reference sequence). V lost 3 bases to trimming and J lost 1 base; unmatched junction nucleotides: 17. CDR3 region: CSASRGGRTPRVSYEQYF. CDR3 DNA: TGCAGTGCTAGTCGGGGCGGGAGGACACCTAGAGTTTCCTACGAGCAGTACTTC.

The chain recombines TRBV5-1 with TRBJ1-2; D not certain. With 0 bases removed from V and 11 bases from J, the gap between germline ends came to 8 bases. This CDR3 spans 11 amino acids. Germline V lookup: CDR1 SGHRS, CDR2 YFSETQ. The CDR3 here is CASSLEGLYTF. The CDR3 DNA reads TGCGCCAGCAGCTTGGAGGGCTTATACACCTTC.

V is TRBV5-1 and J is TRBJ2-7; 8 bases line up with TRBD1. V trimming: 3 bases; J trimming: 6 bases; junction bases outside the gene matches: 8. This CDR3 contains 14 residues. From germline, CDR1 is SGHRS and CDR2 YFSETQ. The CDR3 nucleotides read TGCGCCAGCAGCTGGTTTGGACAGGGAAGCGAGCAGTACTTC. Its translation: CASSWFGQGSEQYF.

The rearrangement uses TRBV19 and TRBJ2-7; 9 bases map to TRBD1. The CDR3 runs 16 residues. V lost 6 bases and J lost 5; bases outside the gene matches: 14. CDR1 LNHDA and CDR2 SQIVND come from the germline V gene (reference sequence). DNA for the CDR3: TGTGCCAGTAGCCAAGCCCCGGGACAGGGATCCGACGAGCAGTACTTC. Translation: CASSQAPGQGSDEQYF.

This chain uses TRBV19 with TRBJ2-6; a possible D gene is TRBD2 (6 bases). The V gene's germline CDR1 is LNHDA and CDR2 SQIVND (reference sequence). Trimming removed 2 bases at V and 2 bases at J, with 25 bases between. CDR3 size: 21 residues. The chain's CDR3 is CASSIFWAWRGTIAGANVLTF. The DNA for the CDR3 is TGTGCCAGTAGTATATTTTGGGCGTGGAGGGGCACTATAGCTGGGGCCAACGTCCTGACTTTC. Full variable domain (rest looked up from reference TRBV19 and TRBJ2-6): DGGITQSPKYLFRKEGQNVTLSCEQNLNHDAMYWYRQDPGQGLRLIYYSQIVNDFQKGDIAEGYSVSREKKESFPLTVTSAQKNPTAFYLCASSIFWAWRGTIAGANVLTFGAGSRLTVL.

This clone was detected once. This chain connects TRBV19 to TRBJ2-3, with 9 bases identical to TRBD1. The CDR3 covers 15 residues. The V gene's germline CDR1 is LNHDA and CDR2 SQIVND (reference sequence). Germline trimming cut 8 bases from V and 5 bases from J; bases unmatched to any gene: 11. CDR3 loop: CASRDRGIRGDTQYF. Written as DNA, the CDR3 is TGTGCCAGTCGCGACAGGGGGATTAGAGGAGATACGCAGTATTTT.

The J gene is TRBJ2-1, the V gene TRBV3-1 (or the pseudogene TRBV3-2); a possible D gene is TRBD2 (7 bases). V lost 5 bases and J 4 bases, leaving 15 bases between the germline ends. The CDR3 runs to 15 residues. Germline loops: CDR1 LGHDT, CDR2 YNNKEL (reference sequence). The CDR3 loop reads CASSMGEGGYNEQFF. The CDR3 DNA reads as TGTGCCAGCAGCATGGGGGAGGGGGGTTACAATGAGCAGTTCTTC.

This chain connects TRBV28 to TRBJ2-7; 7 bases are a match to TRBD1. The V and J ends lost 6 bases and 5 bases, in that order; junction bases with no gene match: 13. The germline CDR1 and CDR2 sequences are MDHEN and SYDVKM. The CDR3 is made up of 15 amino acids. This CDR3 is CASSSGQVLINEQYF. CDR3 sequence (DNA): TGTGCCAGCAGCTCCGGACAGGTACTAATTAACGAGCAGTACTTC.

The chain carries TRBV24-1 and TRBJ1-3; D is unresolved. Germline values: CDR1 KGHDR, CDR2 SFDVKD. This CDR3 has 16 amino acids. The V gene lost 1 base and the J gene lost 0 bases, with 9 bases spanning the gap. The CDR3 is CATSDFGLSSGNTIYF. CDR3 nucleotides: TGTGCCACCAGTGATTTCGGTCTCTCCTCTGGAAACACCATATATTTT.

The chain employs TRBV7-9 and TRBJ2-1; 8 nucleotides agree with TRBD2. With V trimmed by 10 bases and J by 3 bases, 5 bases remained unmatched. In germline, CDR1 is SEHNR, CDR2 FQNEAQ (reference sequence). This CDR3 has 13 amino acids. DNA for the CDR3: TGTGCCACCTTAGCGGGAAACTACAATGAGCAGTTCTTC. It codes for CATLAGNYNEQFF.

The V gene is TRBV2, the J gene TRBJ2-1; 9 bases match TRBD2. Trimming cost V 9 bases and J 4 bases; bases outside gene matches: 7. CDR3 length: 14 residues. Germline CDR1 is SNHLY and CDR2 is FYNNEI. This CDR3 reads CASGRLAEYNEQFF. CDR3 nucleotide sequence: TGTGCCAGTGGGAGACTAGCGGAATACAATGAGCAGTTCTTC.

In its sample, this clone was seen once. The V and J genes are TRBV19 and TRBJ1-1; the D gene is possibly TRBD1 (5 bases). Trimming took off 0 bases at V and 2 bases at J, with 10 bases between the two ends. This CDR3 is 15 amino acids long. Germline V CDR1 and CDR2: LNHDA, SQIVND (reference sequence). Written as DNA, the CDR3 is TGTGCCAGTAGTATAGATCCGACAGCAAACACTGAAGCTTTCTTT. Protein sequence: CASSIDPTANTEAFF. Supplemented by reference TRBV19 and TRBJ1-1, the full variable domain reads DGGITQSPKYLFRKEGQNVTLSCEQNLNHDAMYWYRQDPGQGLRLIYYSQIVNDFQKGDIAEGYSVSREKKESFPLTVTSAQKNPTAFYLCASSIDPTANTEAFFGQGTRLTVV.

The chain couples TRBV30 to TRBJ2-7, with 8 bases that match TRBD1. CDR3 size: 13 residues. The V gene's germline CDR1 is GTSNPN and CDR2 SVGIG (reference sequence). Unmatched junction bases numbered 4, after V lost 3 bases and J lost 3 bases. The CDR3 region has the DNA TGTGCCTGGAGCCCCGGGACAGGCTACGAGCAGTACTTC. Translating gives CAWSPGTGYEQYF. The full variable domain, with the rest looked up from reference TRBV30 and TRBJ2-7, is SQTIHQWPATLVQPVGSPLSLECTVEGTSNPNLYWYRQAAGRGLQLLFYSVGIGQISSEVPQNLSASRPQDRQFILSSKKLLLSDSGFYLCAWSPGTGYEQYFGPGTRLTVT.

The rearrangement joins TRBV13 to TRBJ2-7; 8 bases are a match to TRBD2. The CDR3 has 14 amino acids. V lost 8 bases and J lost 3; bases outside the gene matches: 9. Germline CDR1 is PRHDT and CDR2 is FYEKMQ (reference sequence). CDR3 nucleotides: TGTGCCAGCGCAAACGGGCTAGCGGGCTACGAGCAGTACTTC. It codes for CASANGLAGYEQYF.

This chain connects TRBV7-2 to TRBJ2-7, with D tentatively TRBD2 (5 bases). Trimming pared 0 bases from V and 3 bases from J, leaving 12 bases between. The CDR3 sequence is 15 residues long. CDR1 and CDR2 (germline): SGHTA, FQGNSA. The CDR3 loop reads CASSLALPGNYEQYF. CDR3 sequence (DNA): TGTGCCAGCAGCTTAGCGCTCCCGGGAAACTACGAGCAGTACTTC. Combining the CDR3 with reference TRBV7-2 and TRBJ2-7 gives the whole variable domain GAGVSQSPSNKVTEKGKDVELRCDPISGHTALYWYRQSLGQGLEFLIYFQGNSAPDKSGLPSDRFSAERTGGSVSTLTIQRTQQEDSAVYLCASSLALPGNYEQYFGPGTRLTVT.

The V and J genes are TRBV2 and TRBJ2-1; maybe TRBD2 (6 bases). V lost 6 bases and J lost 5, with 14 bases in between. The CDR3 is made up of 14 amino acids. CDR1 and CDR2 (germline): SNHLY, FYNNEI. The CDR3 sequence is CASRVADSHNEQFF. In DNA, the CDR3 is TGTGCCAGCAGGGTAGCGGACTCACACAATGAGCAGTTCTTC.